This T cell receptor beta chain was sequenced during a study of regulatory T cells in long-lasting Graves disease. Study outcomes and limitations: Patients whose Graves' disease persisted exhibited lower TCR diversity than those newly diagnosed.

HTBI primers from iRepertoire and Arm-PCR of CDR3 regions yielded the TCR beta libraries. Via MiXCR, TCRdb re-called the multiplex PCR reads, giving one row per CDR3 protein. The sample yields about 440,000 distinct CDR3 sequences, approximately 15% seen once. Time point indicated: newly diagnosed GD, antithyroid drugs for less than 3 months. PBMC-derived RNA was used for the TCR library. From each patient, about 8.1 milliliters of peripheral blood was drawn and collected into an EDTA anticoagulant tube. This clonotype has just a few counts. The antigen is not known. Another study also made use of these data, one on T cells in Graves' hyperthyroidism and ophthalmopathy. That paper adds: HTBI primers drove first-round RT-PCR of the TCR CDR3.

The sample consisted of peripheral blood mononuclear cells (PBMCs), taken at new diagnosis, from a patient treated with antithyroid drugs. This clonotype was obtained from a woman aged 25 to 39 with Graves disease.

The CDR3 region is CASATQGRSSYNSPLHF. The CDR3, as DNA: TGTGCCTCGGCCACCCAAGGGCGGAGCTCCTATAATTCACCCCTCCACTTT. This sequence joins TRBV6-1 and TRBJ1-6, with D uncertain. V dropped 11 bases and J dropped 0 bases, with 20 bases sitting between them. CDR3 size: 17 residues. Germline assignment: CDR1 MNHNS and CDR2 SASEGT.